Listed here are 9 T cell receptor beta chains from one sample, sequenced in a study of cytomegalovirus exposure and HLA in healthy donors. A multiplex PCR was run with 60 Vbeta primers and 13 Jbeta primers. TCRdb keeps only in-frame clones here, not all; method: immunoSEQ multiplex PCR. Of hundreds of thousands of clones in the sample, 75% to 85% were seen once. Material: PBMCs. Source of these receptors: a girl between 5 and 17 years old in good health and CMV-seronegative.

The genes are TRBV27 and TRBJ2-7; a weak D match, TRBD1 (5 bases). Germline lookup yields CDR1 MNHEY and CDR2 SMNVEV (reference sequence). V was pared by 5 bases and J by 5 bases, with 25 bases between. The CDR3 runs 17 residues. CDR3 protein: CASSLRPTVPSSDEQYF. In DNA form, the CDR3 reads TGTGCCAGCAGTCTACGCCCGACAGTCCCCTCGTCCGACGAGCAGTACTTC.

V gene TRBV5-1 combines with J gene TRBJ1-1; D gene ambiguous. CDR1 is SGHRS and CDR2 is YFSETQ in the germline V gene. This CDR3 has 15 residues. Trimming removed 3 bases at V and 8 bases at J, with 20 bases between. Here the CDR3 reads CASSSFLPKGAEAFF. The CDR3 DNA reads as TGCGCCAGCAGCTCATTTCTCCCAAAGGGAGCGGAAGCTTTCTTT.

The chain links TRBV27 to TRBJ2-3; 9 bases are a match to TRBD2. The V and J ends lost 7 bases and 5 bases, in that order; junction bases with no gene match: 7. This CDR3 comprises 14 residues. Germline V gives CDR1 MNHEY, CDR2 SMNVEV (reference sequence). CDR3 region: CASKGSGRGDTQYF. CDR3 coding DNA: TGTGCCAGCAAGGGTAGCGGGAGAGGAGATACGCAGTATTTT.

This clone has just one count. This chain links TRBV28 with TRBJ1-5, with D maybe TRBD1 (6 bases). This CDR3 region has 17 residues. Deletions cut 2 bases from V and 4 bases from J, with 18 bases between. In germline, CDR1 is MDHEN, CDR2 SYDVKM. CDR3 residues: CASSLPRKGVGNQPQHF. The CDR3 DNA is TGTGCCAGCAGTTTACCCCGTAAGGGGGTCGGGAATCAGCCCCAGCATTTT.

The genes are TRBV4-2 and TRBJ1-5, with 8 bases aligning to TRBD1. CDR1 LGHNA and CDR2 YNFKEQ come from the germline V gene. The junction had 16 bases not matched to a gene; V was cut back by 2 bases and J by 1 base. This CDR3 has 20 amino acids. The CDR3 reads CASSQQVLAGGDGSNQPQHF. DNA of the CDR3: TGTGCCAGCAGCCAACAGGTCCTCGCAGGGGGCGACGGGAGCAATCAGCCCCAGCATTTT.

The chain uses TRBV6-1 and TRBJ1-5; no reliable D call. Trimming cost V 7 bases and J 2 bases, with 6 bases left between them. The germline V gene has CDR1 MNHNS and CDR2 SASEGT. The CDR3 has 12 residues. The CDR3 spells CASKYGNQPQHF. For the CDR3, the DNA is TGTGCCAGCAAATATGGCAATCAGCCCCAGCATTTT.

This chain's CDR3 is CASSLGGTDTQYF. CDR3 nucleotide sequence: TGTGCCAGCAGCTTAGGAGGCACAGATACGCAGTATTTT. The chain recombines TRBV7-2 with TRBJ2-3; no definite D call. The CDR3 is 13 residues long. V lost 1 base to trimming and J lost 1 base, with 3 bases between them. CDR1 SGHTA and CDR2 FQGNSA come from the germline V gene.

The J gene is TRBJ1-1, the V gene TRBV27; 9 bases fit TRBD1. CDR3 size: 13 residues. The junction had 9 bases not matched to a gene; V was cut back by 6 bases and J by 10 bases. CDR1 and CDR2 (germline): MNHEY, SMNVEV (reference sequence). The CDR3 reads CASRTTGGLSAFF. The DNA for the CDR3 is TGTGCCAGCAGGACGACAGGGGGACTGTCAGCTTTCTTT.

The V and J genes are TRBV7-9 and TRBJ2-5; 7 bases fit TRBD2. Germline CDR1 and CDR2: SEHNR and FQNEAQ (reference sequence). The V gene end was trimmed by 5 bases and the J gene end by 2 bases; junction bases not matched to a gene: 14. CDR3 size: 17 residues. The CDR3 sequence is CASSPSRGGRLQETQYF. In DNA, the CDR3 is TGTGCCAGCAGCCCATCAAGGGGCGGGAGACTACAAGAGACCCAGTACTTC.